This T cell receptor beta chain was sequenced in a study of cytomegalovirus exposure and HLA in healthy donors. Assay used: immunoSEQ multiplex PCR; TCRdb lists only in-frame clones, some missing. The sample shows 130,000 to 150,000 clones, about nine tenths of them seen only once. Notes on this clone: Its target is not known.

Germline values: CDR1 SEHNR, CDR2 FQNEAQ (reference sequence). This CDR3 contains 16 residues. The V end was cut by 2 bases, the J end by 4 bases, with 15 bases between. Findings and limits, study-wide: There were some public TCRs occurring in many donors, but most TCR sequences were rare.

The sequencing input was PBMCs. J is TRBJ1-3 and V is TRBV7-9; D unresolved. This TCR was recovered from a man aged 18 to 30 in good health and CMV-seronegative. In DNA form, the CDR3 reads TGTGCCAGCAGCTTATCTGAACGGAGCTGGGGAAACACCATATATTTT. Its protein product is CASSLSERSWGNTIYF.